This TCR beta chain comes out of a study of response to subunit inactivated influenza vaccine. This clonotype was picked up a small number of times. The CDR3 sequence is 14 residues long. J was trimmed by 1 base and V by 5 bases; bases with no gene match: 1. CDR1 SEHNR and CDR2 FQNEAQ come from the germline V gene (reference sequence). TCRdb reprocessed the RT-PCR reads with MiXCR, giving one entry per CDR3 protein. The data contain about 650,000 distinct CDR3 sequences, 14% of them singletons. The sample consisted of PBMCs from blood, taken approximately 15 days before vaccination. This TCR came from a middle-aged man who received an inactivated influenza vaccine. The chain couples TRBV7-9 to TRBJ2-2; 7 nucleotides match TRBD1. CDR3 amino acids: CASSNRGNTGELFF. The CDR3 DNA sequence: TGTGCCAGCAGCAACAGGGGGAACACCGGGGAGCTGTTTTTT.